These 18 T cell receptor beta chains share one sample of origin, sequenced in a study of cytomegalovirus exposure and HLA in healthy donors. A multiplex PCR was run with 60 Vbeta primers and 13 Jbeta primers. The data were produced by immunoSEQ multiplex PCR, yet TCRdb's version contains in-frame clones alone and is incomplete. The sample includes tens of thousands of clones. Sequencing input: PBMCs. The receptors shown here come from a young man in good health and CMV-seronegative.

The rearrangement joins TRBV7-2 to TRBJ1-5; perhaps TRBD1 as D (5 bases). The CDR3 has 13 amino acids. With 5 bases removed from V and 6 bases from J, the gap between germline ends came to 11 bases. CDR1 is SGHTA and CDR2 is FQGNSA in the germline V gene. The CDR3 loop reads CASSTGGSQPQHF. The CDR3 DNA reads TGTGCCAGCAGCACGGGGGGGTCTCAGCCCCAGCATTTT.

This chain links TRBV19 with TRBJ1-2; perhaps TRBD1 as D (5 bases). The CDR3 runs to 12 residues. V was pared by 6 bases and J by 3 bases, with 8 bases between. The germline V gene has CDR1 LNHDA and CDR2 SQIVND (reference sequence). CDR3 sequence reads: CASRGRDYGYTF. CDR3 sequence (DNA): TGTGCCAGTAGGGGCAGGGACTATGGCTACACCTTC.

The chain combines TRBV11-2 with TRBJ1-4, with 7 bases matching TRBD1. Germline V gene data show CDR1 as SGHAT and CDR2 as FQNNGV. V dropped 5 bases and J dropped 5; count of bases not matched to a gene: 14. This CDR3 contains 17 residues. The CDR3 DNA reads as TGTGCCAGCAGCCCGGGACAGTCTCTCCGGTACAATGAAAAACTGTTTTTT. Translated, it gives CASSPGQSLRYNEKLFF.

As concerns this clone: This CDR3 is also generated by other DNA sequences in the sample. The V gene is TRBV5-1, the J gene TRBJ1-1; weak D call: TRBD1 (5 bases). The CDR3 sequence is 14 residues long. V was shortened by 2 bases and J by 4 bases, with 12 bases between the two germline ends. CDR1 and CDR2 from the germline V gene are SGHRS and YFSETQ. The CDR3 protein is CASSFGAVSTEAFF. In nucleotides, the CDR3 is TGCGCCAGCAGCTTTGGGGCGGTTAGCACTGAAGCTTTCTTT.

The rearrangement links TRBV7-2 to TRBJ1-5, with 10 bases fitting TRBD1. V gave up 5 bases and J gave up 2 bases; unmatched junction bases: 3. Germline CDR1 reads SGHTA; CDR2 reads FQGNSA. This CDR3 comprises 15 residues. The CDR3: CASSMTGGGNQPQHF. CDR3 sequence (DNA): TGTGCCAGCAGCATGACAGGGGGCGGCAATCAGCCCCAGCATTTT. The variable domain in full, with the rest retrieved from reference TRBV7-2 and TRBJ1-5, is GAGVSQSPSNKVTEKGKDVELRCDPISGHTALYWYRQSLGQGLEFLIYFQGNSAPDKSGLPSDRFSAERTGGSVSTLTIQRTQQEDSAVYLCASSMTGGGNQPQHFGDGTRLSIL.

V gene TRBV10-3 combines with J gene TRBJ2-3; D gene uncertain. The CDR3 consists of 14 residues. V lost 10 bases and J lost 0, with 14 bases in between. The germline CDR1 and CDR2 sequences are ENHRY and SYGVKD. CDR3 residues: CATSPLSSTDTQYF. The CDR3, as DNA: TGTGCCACCTCGCCACTTTCCAGCACAGATACGCAGTATTTT.

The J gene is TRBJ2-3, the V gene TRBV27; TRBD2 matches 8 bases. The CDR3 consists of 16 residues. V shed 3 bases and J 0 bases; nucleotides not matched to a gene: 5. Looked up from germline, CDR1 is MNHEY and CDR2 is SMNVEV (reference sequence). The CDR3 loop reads CASSFLAGGSTDTQYF. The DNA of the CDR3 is TGTGCCAGCAGTTTTTTGGCGGGGGGAAGCACAGATACGCAGTATTTT.

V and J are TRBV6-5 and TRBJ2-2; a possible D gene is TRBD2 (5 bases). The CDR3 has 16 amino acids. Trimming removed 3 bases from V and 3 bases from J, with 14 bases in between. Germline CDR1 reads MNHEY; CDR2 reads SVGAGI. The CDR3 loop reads CASSYHWRTHTGELFF. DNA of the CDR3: TGTGCCAGCAGTTATCACTGGAGGACGCACACCGGGGAGCTGTTTTTT.

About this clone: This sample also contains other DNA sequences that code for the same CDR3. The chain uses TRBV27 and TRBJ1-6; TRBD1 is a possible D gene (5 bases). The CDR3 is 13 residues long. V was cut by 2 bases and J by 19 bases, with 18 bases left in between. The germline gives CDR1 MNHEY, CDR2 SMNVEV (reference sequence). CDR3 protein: CASSLQGPGGLHF. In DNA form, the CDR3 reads TGTGCCAGCAGTTTACAGGGCCCCGGAGGGCTACACTTT.

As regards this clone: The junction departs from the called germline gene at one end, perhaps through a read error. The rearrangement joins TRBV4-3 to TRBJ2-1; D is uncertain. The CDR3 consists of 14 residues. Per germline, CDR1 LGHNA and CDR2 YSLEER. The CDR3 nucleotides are TGCGCCAGCAGCCAAAGAAGCTCCGACAATGAGCAGTTCTTC. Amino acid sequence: CASSQRSSDNEQFF.

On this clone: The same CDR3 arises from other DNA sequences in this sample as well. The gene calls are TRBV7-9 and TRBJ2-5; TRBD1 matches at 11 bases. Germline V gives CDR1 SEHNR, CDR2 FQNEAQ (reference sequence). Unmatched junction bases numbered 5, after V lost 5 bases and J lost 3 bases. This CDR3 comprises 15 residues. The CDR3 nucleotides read TGTGCCAGCAGCCTATGGACAGGGGGCGAAGAGACCCAGTACTTC. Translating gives CASSLWTGGEETQYF.

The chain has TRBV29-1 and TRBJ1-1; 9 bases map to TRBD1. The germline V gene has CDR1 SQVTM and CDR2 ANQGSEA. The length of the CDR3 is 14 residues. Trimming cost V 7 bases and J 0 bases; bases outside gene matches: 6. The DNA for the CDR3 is TGCAGCGATATACAGGGGGCGCTGAACACTGAAGCTTTCTTT. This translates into CSDIQGALNTEAFF.

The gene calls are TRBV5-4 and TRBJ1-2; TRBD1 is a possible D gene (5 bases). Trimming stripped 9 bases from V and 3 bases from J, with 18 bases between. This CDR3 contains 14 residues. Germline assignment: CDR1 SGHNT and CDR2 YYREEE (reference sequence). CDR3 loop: CATVRGSRDYGYTF. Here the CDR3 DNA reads TGTGCCACTGTGCGGGGCAGTAGGGACTATGGCTACACCTTC.

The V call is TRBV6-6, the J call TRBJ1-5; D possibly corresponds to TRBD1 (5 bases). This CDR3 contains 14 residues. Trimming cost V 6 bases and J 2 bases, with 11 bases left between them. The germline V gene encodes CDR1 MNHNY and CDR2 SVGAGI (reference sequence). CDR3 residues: CASSADSGNQPQHF. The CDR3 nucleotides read TGTGCCAGCAGCGCAGACAGTGGCAATCAGCCCCAGCATTTT.

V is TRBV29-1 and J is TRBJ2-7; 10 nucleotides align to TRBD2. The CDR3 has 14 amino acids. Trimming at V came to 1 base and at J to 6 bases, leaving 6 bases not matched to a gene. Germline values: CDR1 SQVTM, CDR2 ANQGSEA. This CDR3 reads CSVEGTGTSAEQYF. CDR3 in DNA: TGCAGCGTTGAAGGTACCGGGACTAGCGCCGAGCAGTACTTC.

As DNA, the CDR3 is TGTGCCAGCAGCCATGTTACGTCCGGGACAGGGATCACCGGGGAGCTGTTTTTT. Its translation is CASSHVTSGTGITGELFF. The chain links TRBV14 to TRBJ2-2, with TRBD1 matching over 9 bases. CDR3 length: 18 amino acids. CDR1 and CDR2 from the germline V gene are SGHDN and FVKESK. The V segment lost 3 bases and the J segment 4 bases; nucleotides outside the gene matches: 12.

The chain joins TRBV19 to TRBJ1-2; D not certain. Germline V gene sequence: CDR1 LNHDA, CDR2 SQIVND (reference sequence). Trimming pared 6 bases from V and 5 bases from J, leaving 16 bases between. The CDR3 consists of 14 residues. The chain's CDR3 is CASRGAGKRYGYTF. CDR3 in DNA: TGTGCCAGTAGGGGCGCGGGCAAGCGATATGGCTACACCTTC.

Here the CDR3 reads CASSQLTGGIGYTF. The CDR3 DNA follows: TGCGCCAGCAGCCAGTTGACAGGGGGGATCGGCTACACCTTC. V usage is TRBV4-1 and J usage is TRBJ1-2; 9 bases match TRBD1. Germline CDR1 MGHRA, CDR2 YSYEKL. The CDR3 covers 14 residues. V lost 3 bases, J lost 8 bases, and 7 bases stayed unmatched.